The 22 T cell receptor beta chains below all came from one sample that was sequenced in a study of monozygotic twins with inflammatory bowel disease. TCRdb reprocessed the 5' RACE reads and stores each CDR3 protein as one record, lacking DNA. This sample contains 400,000 to 500,000 distinct CDR3 sequences. Sequencing used blood. These receptors came from a human donor with ulcerative colitis or Crohn's disease, or a healthy co-twin of an affected twin (not recorded which).

The chain carries TRBV6-2 or TRBV6-3 and TRBJ2-7; with no DNA, the TCRdb D assignment of TRBD1 cannot be verified. The germline gives CDR1 MNHEY, CDR2 SVGEGT. This CDR3 spans 14 amino acids. This CDR3 is CASSPRRASTGQYF.

The CDR3 protein is CASRYRARGVDTEAFF. The V and J genes are TRBV27 and TRBJ1-1; as DNA is missing, the TRBD1 call by TCRdb cannot be tested. The V gene's germline CDR1 is MNHEY and CDR2 SMNVEV (reference sequence). This CDR3 is built from 16 residues.

This chain uses TRBV3-1 with TRBJ1-2; the TRBD1 assignment by TCRdb is unverifiable without DNA. CDR1 is LGHDT and CDR2 is YNNKEL in the germline V gene (reference sequence). CDR3 length equals 16 residues. CDR3: CASSHERQVRDYGYTF.

The V call is TRBV7-9, the J call TRBJ1-1. Germline CDR1 SEHNR, CDR2 FQNEAQ (reference sequence). The CDR3 extends over 14 amino acids. CDR3 residues: CASIIDGGPYEAFF.

The chain couples TRBV4-2 to TRBJ1-6; no DNA is available, so the TRBD1 call from TCRdb remains unchecked. The CDR3 totals 14 residues. Germline-derived CDR1 and CDR2 are LGHNA and YNFKEQ. CDR3 amino acids: CASSLRDDNSPLHF.

The genes are TRBV5-4 and TRBJ2-2; TCRdb designates TRBD1, a call that cannot be tested without DNA. The CDR3 is 17 amino acids. Per the germline V gene, CDR1 is SGHNT and CDR2 is YYREEE (reference sequence). This chain's CDR3 is CASTRGVGGLNTGELFF.

V and J are TRBV5-6 and TRBJ2-7; TCRdb proposes TRBD2, but this gene call is untestable without DNA. The V gene's germline CDR1 is SGHDT and CDR2 YYEEEE. The CDR3 has 15 residues. CDR3 in amino acids: CASARGVLAGSEQYF.

This chain joins TRBV5-1 and TRBJ2-5; checking the TCRdb D call of TRBD1 is not possible without DNA. The CDR3 is 13 residues long. The germline gives CDR1 SGHRS, CDR2 YFSETQ. This CDR3 is CASSSYPGETQYF.

The J gene is TRBJ2-7, the V gene TRBV15; the TCRdb call, TRBD1, lacks DNA for checking. Germline V gene lookup returns CDR1 LNHNV and CDR2 YYDKDF (reference sequence). This CDR3 spans 14 amino acids. The CDR3 here is CATSRGDLPPEQYF.

The V and J genes are TRBV12-3 or TRBV12-4 and TRBJ1-1; the TCRdb D gene call, TRBD1, has no DNA to confirm it. The CDR3 extends over 14 amino acids. The CDR3 here is CASSPRGAGTEAFF.

The chain employs TRBV29-1 and TRBJ1-1; without DNA, the TCRdb call of TRBD1 cannot be checked. CDR3 size: 12 residues. From germline, CDR1 is SQVTM and CDR2 ANQGSEA. The CDR3 sequence: CSVVGGKTEAFF.

V and J are TRBV19 and TRBJ2-2. The CDR3 is 13 residues long. CDR1 is LNHDA and CDR2 is SQIVND in the germline V gene (reference sequence). The CDR3 loop reads CASSIANTGELFF.

This chain uses TRBV4-2 with TRBJ1-1. CDR3 length: 14 residues. The germline V gene has CDR1 LGHNA and CDR2 YNFKEQ. CDR3 in amino acids: CASSKTGGKAEAFF.

The V call is TRBV20-1, the J call TRBJ2-3; the TCRdb D gene call, TRBD1, has no DNA to confirm it. Germline V gives CDR1 DFQATT, CDR2 SNEGSKA (reference sequence). This CDR3 is 14 amino acids long. The CDR3 loop reads CSAGDRVGTDTQYF.

This chain's CDR3 is CASSRGQNQETQYF. The V and J genes are TRBV7-2 and TRBJ2-5; TCRdb lists TRBD1, though no DNA is available to test this call. This CDR3 spans 14 amino acids. The germline V gene encodes CDR1 SGHTA and CDR2 FQGNSA.

The gene calls are TRBV28 and TRBJ1-1; TCRdb calls TRBD1, which cannot be checked without DNA. The CDR3 has 15 amino acids. The germline V gene encodes CDR1 MDHEN and CDR2 SYDVKM. The CDR3 sequence: CASSLTRPRDTEAFF.

The chain uses TRBV11-1 and TRBJ1-4; TCRdb's D call of TRBD1 is untestable without DNA. The CDR3 consists of 14 residues. Germline CDR1 SGHAT, CDR2 FQDESV (reference sequence). CDR3 loop: CASSFTGTYEKLFF.

The chain uses TRBV14 and TRBJ2-1; TCRdb proposes TRBD2, but this gene call is untestable without DNA. This CDR3 spans 17 amino acids. CDR1 is SGHDN and CDR2 is FVKESK in the germline V gene. CDR3 residues: CASSPRTSGGFFNEQFF.

The rearrangement joins TRBV20-1 to TRBJ2-7; without DNA, the TCRdb call of TRBD1 cannot be checked. The CDR3 covers 13 residues. Germline lookup yields CDR1 DFQATT and CDR2 SNEGSKA (reference sequence). This CDR3 is CSARGGRGAEQYF.

The J gene is TRBJ2-6, the V gene TRBV7-8; the D call from TCRdb, TRBD2, cannot be confirmed without DNA. The CDR3 spans 16 residues. The germline CDR1 and CDR2 sequences are SGHVS and FQNEAQ. CDR3 amino acids: CASSPSTGAGANVLTF.

The chain combines TRBV3-1 with TRBJ2-4; the D gene TCRdb calls, TRBD1, cannot be checked with no DNA. CDR3 size: 18 residues. The germline V gene has CDR1 LGHDT and CDR2 YNNKEL (reference sequence). CDR3 residues: CASSQASVGAKGKNIQYF.

CDR3 protein: CSVEEDRGPETQYF. This chain links TRBV29-1 with TRBJ2-5; TCRdb calls TRBD1, which cannot be checked without DNA. Germline CDR1 and CDR2: SQVTM and ANQGSEA. The CDR3 covers 14 residues.